This is a list of T cell receptor beta chains from one sample in a study of shared clonotypes between healthy human individuals. Only in-frame clones appear in the TCRdb table, and some are missing; sequencing was by immunoSEQ multiplex PCR. Found here are over a million clones, about 77% of them singletons; the top ten hold roughly 1.5%. Sequencing was carried out using memory CD4+ T cells sorted from blood. Receptor source: a man aged 18-30 years in good health. CDR3s include the opening cysteine and the closing phenylalanine or tryptophan. D genes are given only for firm matches. The size field is filled for only some rows; it gives once, few, many or a size class.

CDR3	DNA	D	V	J	size
CASSPLAGGSNQPQHF	TGTGCCAGTAGTCCCCTGGCAGGGGGAAGCAATCAGCCCCAGCATTTT	TRBD1	TRBV19	TRBJ1-5	-
CASSVDRNYGYTF	TGTGCCAGCAGCGTAGACAGGAACTATGGCTACACCTTC	-	TRBV9	TRBJ1-2	few
CASSPGTHINYGYTF	TGTGCCAGCAGCCCTGGGACACATATTAACTATGGCTACACCTTC	-	TRBV11-2	TRBJ1-2	-
CASSLQGGLTEAFF	TGTGCCAGCAGTTTACAGGGGGGTTTGACTGAAGCTTTCTTT	TRBD1	TRBV28	TRBJ1-1	-
CASSSTIPQVHRGRSPLHF	TGTGCCAGCAGCTCAACCATACCCCAAGTTCACAGGGGGCGATCACCCCTCCACTTT	TRBD1	TRBV7-9	TRBJ1-6	once
CASSLFSGATNEKLFF	TGTGCCAGCTCACTATTTTCGGGAGCAACTAATGAAAAACTGTTTTTT	-	TRBV18	TRBJ1-4	-
CASSLSLAPDYTF	TGTGCCAGCAGTTTGTCTCTGGCTCCCGACTACACCTTC	-	TRBV28	TRBJ1-2	-
CASSPRLAEHVF	TGTGCCAGCAGCCCTCGACTAGCGGAACACGTCTTC	TRBD2	TRBV7-2	TRBJ2-1	-
CASGQDRTDTQYF	TGTGCCAGCGGGCAGGACCGCACAGATACGCAGTATTTT	-	TRBV6-5	TRBJ2-3	-
CASSGGGTGGTEAFF	TGTGCCAGCAGCGGAGGGGGGACAGGGGGCACTGAAGCTTTCTTT	TRBD1	TRBV5-4	TRBJ1-1	once
CASSRGPSGNTIYF	TGCGCCAGCAGCCGAGGGCCCTCTGGAAACACCATATATTTT	-	TRBV4-1	TRBJ1-3	-
CASRRVSNTGELFF	TGTGCCAGCAGACGGGTTTCAAACACCGGGGAGCTGTTTTTT	-	TRBV7-9	TRBJ2-2	many
CATRQAQGSPLHF	TGTGCCACCCGACAGGCCCAGGGGTCACCCCTCCACTTT	-	TRBV6-4	TRBJ1-6	-
CASSLVLGEAFF	TGTGCCAGCAGCTTAGTACTGGGTGAAGCTTTCTTT	-	TRBV7-9	TRBJ1-1	-
CAWSERGESFF	TGTGCCTGGAGTGAAAGAGGGGAGTCGTTCTTC	-	TRBV30	TRBJ2-1	-
CASSSGEETQYF	TGTGCCAGCAGTTCAGGGGAAGAGACCCAGTACTTC	-	TRBV28	TRBJ2-5	once
CASRDRSGANVLTF	TGTGCCAGCAGGGACCGCTCTGGGGCCAACGTCCTGACTTTC	-	TRBV2	TRBJ2-6	-
CASSLSRVNANYGYTF	TGTGCCAGCAGTTTAAGTCGGGTGAACGCTAACTATGGCTACACCTTC	-	TRBV27	TRBJ1-2	-
CASSPAGTYEKLFF	TGTGCCAGCAGCCCAGCGGGCACTTATGAAAAACTGTTTTTT	-	TRBV7-2	TRBJ1-4	-
CASSPNTGNTEAFF	TGTGCCAGCTCACCGAATACAGGGAACACTGAAGCTTTCTTT	-	TRBV18	TRBJ1-1	-
CASWTVKGNTEAFF	TGTGCCAGTTGGACAGTTAAGGGGAACACTGAAGCTTTCTTT	-	TRBV19	TRBJ1-1	-
CASSIGWTGADGYTF	TGTGCCAGTAGTATAGGATGGACAGGGGCCGATGGCTACACCTTC	TRBD1	TRBV19	TRBJ1-2	few
CASSPSQGVRTEAFF	TGTGCCAGCTCACCTTCACAGGGGGTTCGGACTGAAGCTTTCTTT	TRBD1	TRBV18	TRBJ1-1	-
CAWVTGGVNTIYF	TGTGCCTGGGTAACAGGGGGCGTAAACACCATATATTTT	TRBD1	TRBV30	TRBJ1-3	few
CASSVGANQETQYF	TGTGCCAGCAGCGTAGGAGCAAATCAAGAGACCCAGTACTTC	-	TRBV9	TRBJ2-5	once
CASSEFRASDNEQFF	TGTGCCAGCAGTGAGTTCAGGGCCTCCGACAATGAGCAGTTCTTC	-	TRBV6-1	TRBJ2-1	-
CASSFFGPRRNTEAFF	TGTGCCAGCAGCTTTTTTGGGCCTCGGCGGAACACTGAAGCTTTCTTT	-	TRBV5-6	TRBJ1-1	-
CASSTGQGALNEQYF	TGTGCCAGTAGTACGGGACAGGGGGCGTTGAACGAGCAGTACTTC	TRBD1	TRBV19	TRBJ2-7	once
CASSPNKLGTGAYGYTF	TGTGCCAGCAGTCCCAACAAACTAGGGACAGGGGCTTATGGCTACACCTTC	TRBD1	TRBV28	TRBJ1-2	-
CASSQDPNWGTETQYF	TGCGCCAGCAGCCAAGACCCGAATTGGGGTACGGAGACCCAGTACTTC	-	TRBV4-1	TRBJ2-5	-
CSVRDRGFYEQYF	TGCAGCGTCCGGGACAGGGGATTCTACGAGCAGTACTTC	TRBD1	TRBV29-1	TRBJ2-7	-
CASTEAGLTYGYTF	TGTGCCAGCACCGAGGCGGGCTTAACCTATGGCTACACCTTC	-	TRBV28	TRBJ1-2	few
CAWSPKGLGSYEQYF	TGTGCCTGGAGCCCAAAGGGACTAGGTTCCTACGAGCAGTACTTC	TRBD2	TRBV30	TRBJ2-7	-
CASSPNLLENTEAFF	TGTGCCAGCTCACCGAACCTTTTAGAGAACACTGAAGCTTTCTTT	-	TRBV18	TRBJ1-1	-
CASSFFETAVSYEQYF	TGTGCCAGCAGCTTCTTCGAGACAGCAGTCTCCTACGAGCAGTACTTC	-	TRBV5-8	TRBJ2-7	few
CASSLKQGGTEAFF	TGTGCCAGCAGCTTGAAACAGGGAGGCACTGAAGCTTTCTTT	-	TRBV7-2	TRBJ1-1	-
CASRRLVADTQYF	TGTGCCAGCAGACGACTAGTCGCAGATACGCAGTATTTT	-	TRBV6-1	TRBJ2-3	-
CASGRQGPEQFF	TGTGCCAGCGGACGCCAAGGGCCTGAGCAGTTCTTC	-	TRBV9	TRBJ2-1	once